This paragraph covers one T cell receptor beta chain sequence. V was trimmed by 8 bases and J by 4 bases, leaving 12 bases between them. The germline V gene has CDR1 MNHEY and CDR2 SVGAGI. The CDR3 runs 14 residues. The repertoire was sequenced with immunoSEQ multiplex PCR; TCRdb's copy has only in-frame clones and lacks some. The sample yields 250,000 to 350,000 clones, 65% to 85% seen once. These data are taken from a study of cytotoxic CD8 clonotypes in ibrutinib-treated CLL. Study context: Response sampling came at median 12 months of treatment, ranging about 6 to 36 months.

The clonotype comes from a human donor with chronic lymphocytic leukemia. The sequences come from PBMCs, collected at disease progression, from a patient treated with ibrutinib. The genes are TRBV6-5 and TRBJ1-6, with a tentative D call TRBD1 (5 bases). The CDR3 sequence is CASAAGGYNSPLHF. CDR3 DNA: TGTGCCAGCGCCGCGGGGGGATATAATTCACCCCTCCACTTT.